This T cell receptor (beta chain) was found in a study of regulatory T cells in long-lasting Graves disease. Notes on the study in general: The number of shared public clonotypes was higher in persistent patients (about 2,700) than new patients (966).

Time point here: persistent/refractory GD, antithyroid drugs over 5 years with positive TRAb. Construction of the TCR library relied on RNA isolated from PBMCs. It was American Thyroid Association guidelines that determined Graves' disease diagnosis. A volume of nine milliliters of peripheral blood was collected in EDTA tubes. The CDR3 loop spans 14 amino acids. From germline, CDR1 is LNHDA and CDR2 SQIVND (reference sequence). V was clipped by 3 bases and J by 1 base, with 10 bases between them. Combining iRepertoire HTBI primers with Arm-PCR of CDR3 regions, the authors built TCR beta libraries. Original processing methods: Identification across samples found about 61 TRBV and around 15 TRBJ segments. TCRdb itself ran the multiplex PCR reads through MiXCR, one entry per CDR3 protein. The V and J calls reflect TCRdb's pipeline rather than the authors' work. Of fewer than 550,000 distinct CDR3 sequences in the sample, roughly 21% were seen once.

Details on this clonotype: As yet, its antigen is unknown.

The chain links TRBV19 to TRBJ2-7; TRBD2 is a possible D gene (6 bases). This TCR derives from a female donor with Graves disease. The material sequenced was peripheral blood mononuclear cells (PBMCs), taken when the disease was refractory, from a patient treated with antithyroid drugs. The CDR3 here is CASSIAGGSYEQYF. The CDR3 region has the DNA TGTGCCAGTAGTATCGCCGGGGGATCCTACGAGCAGTACTTC.